This T cell receptor (beta chain) was sequenced during a study of T cells in Graves' hyperthyroidism and ophthalmopathy. Germline CDR1 reads MNHEY; CDR2 reads SVGEGT. V was shortened by 11 bases and J by 4 bases, with 3 bases between the two germline ends. This CDR3 has 9 residues. There are a few counts of this clonotype. Patients having uncontrolled infection, another autoimmune disease, pregnancy or lactation were not included. TCR beta CDR3 regions were amplified from RNA. The TCR CDR3 was amplified in a first-round RT-PCR using the HTBI primer set. MiXCR, run by TCRdb on the multiplex PCR reads, gives a single entry per CDR3 protein. The sample lists fewer than 550,000 distinct CDR3 sequences, more than 15% seen once, with 12% to 15% in the top ten.

The V gene is TRBV6-2 or TRBV6-3, the J gene TRBJ2-1; D remains ambiguous. The clonotype comes from a woman aged 18-30 years with Graves' hyperthyroidism. Sample: blood. The CDR3 bases are TGTGCCGCGTACAATGAGCAGTTCTTC. Translating gives CAAYNEQFF.